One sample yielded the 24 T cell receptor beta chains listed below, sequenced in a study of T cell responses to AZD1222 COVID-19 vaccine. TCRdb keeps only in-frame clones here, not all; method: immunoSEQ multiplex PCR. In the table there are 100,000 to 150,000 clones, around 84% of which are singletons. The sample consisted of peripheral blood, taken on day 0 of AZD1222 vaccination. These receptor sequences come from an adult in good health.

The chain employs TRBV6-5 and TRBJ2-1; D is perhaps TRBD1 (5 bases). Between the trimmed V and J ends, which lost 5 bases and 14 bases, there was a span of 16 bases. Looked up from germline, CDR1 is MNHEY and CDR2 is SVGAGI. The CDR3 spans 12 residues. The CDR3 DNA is TGTGCCAGCAGTACAACAGGTGGACGGGAGTTCTTC. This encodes CASSTTGGREFF.

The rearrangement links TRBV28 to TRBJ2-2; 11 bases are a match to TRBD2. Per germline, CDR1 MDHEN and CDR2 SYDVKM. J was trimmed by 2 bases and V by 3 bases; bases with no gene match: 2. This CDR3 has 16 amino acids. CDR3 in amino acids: CASSLTSGANTGELFF. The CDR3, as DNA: TGTGCCAGCAGTTTGACTAGCGGGGCTAACACCGGGGAGCTGTTTTTT.

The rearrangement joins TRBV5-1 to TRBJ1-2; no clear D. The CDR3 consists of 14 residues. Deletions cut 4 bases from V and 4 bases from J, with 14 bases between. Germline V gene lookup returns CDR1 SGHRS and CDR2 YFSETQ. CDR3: CASSPERVFYGYTF. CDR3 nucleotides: TGCGCCAGCAGCCCCGAGAGGGTATTCTATGGCTACACCTTC.

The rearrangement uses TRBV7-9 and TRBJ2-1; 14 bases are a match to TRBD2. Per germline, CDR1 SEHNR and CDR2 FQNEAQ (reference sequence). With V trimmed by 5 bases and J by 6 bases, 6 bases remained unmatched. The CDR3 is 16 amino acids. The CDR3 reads CASSRRLAGGPNEQFF. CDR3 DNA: TGTGCCAGCAGCCGTCGACTAGCGGGAGGGCCCAATGAGCAGTTCTTC.

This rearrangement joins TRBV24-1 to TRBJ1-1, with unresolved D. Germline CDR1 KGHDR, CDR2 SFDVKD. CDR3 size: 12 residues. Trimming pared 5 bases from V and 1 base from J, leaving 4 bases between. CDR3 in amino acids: CATSGGNTEAFF. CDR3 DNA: TGTGCCACCAGTGGTGGGAACACTGAAGCTTTCTTT.

This chain's CDR3 is CASSSDREDEKLFF. The CDR3 DNA reads as TGTGCCAGCAGCTCGGACAGGGAGGATGAAAAACTGTTTTTT. The chain combines TRBV11-2 with TRBJ1-4, with 8 bases fitting TRBD1. After removal of 4 bases from V and 6 bases from J, the junction contained 4 bases not matched to a gene. Germline V gene lookup returns CDR1 SGHAT and CDR2 FQNNGV. This CDR3 comprises 14 residues.

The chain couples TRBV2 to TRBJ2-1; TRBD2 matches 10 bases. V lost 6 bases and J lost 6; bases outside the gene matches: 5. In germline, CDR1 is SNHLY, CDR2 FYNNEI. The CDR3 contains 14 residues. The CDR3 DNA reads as TGTGCCAGCAGGCAGGTAGCGGGAGGCAATGAGCAGTTCTTC. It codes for CASRQVAGGNEQFF.

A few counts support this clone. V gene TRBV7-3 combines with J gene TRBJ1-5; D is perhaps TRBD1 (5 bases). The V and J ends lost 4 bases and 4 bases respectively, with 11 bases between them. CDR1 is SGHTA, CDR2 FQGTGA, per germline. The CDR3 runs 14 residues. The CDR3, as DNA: TGTGCCAGCAGCTCCGGGACCTTGAATCAGCCCCAGCATTTT. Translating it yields CASSSGTLNQPQHF.

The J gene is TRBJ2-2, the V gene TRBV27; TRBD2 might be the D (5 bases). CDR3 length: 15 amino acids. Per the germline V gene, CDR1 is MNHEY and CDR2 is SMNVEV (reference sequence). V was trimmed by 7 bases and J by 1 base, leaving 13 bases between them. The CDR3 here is CASTKDEGNTGELFF. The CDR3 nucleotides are TGTGCCAGCACCAAAGACGAGGGGAACACCGGGGAGCTGTTTTTT.

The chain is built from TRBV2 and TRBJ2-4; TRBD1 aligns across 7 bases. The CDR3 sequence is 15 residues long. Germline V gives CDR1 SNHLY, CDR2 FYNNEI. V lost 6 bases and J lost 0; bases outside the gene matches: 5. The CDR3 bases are TGTGCCAGCAGCACGACAGGGATAGCCAAAAACATTCAGTACTTC. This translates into CASSTTGIAKNIQYF.

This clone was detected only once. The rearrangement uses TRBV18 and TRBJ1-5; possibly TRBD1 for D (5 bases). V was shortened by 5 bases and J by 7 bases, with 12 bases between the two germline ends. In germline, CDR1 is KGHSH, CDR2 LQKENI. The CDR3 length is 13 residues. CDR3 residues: CASSWDVRQPQHF. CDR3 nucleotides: TGTGCCAGCTCATGGGACGTTAGGCAGCCCCAGCATTTT.

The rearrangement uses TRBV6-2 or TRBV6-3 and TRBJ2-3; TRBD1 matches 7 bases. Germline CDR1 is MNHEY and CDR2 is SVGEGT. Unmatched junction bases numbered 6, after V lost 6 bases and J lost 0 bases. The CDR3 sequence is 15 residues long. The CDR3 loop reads CASSPGTASTDTQYF. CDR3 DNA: TGTGCCAGCAGCCCTGGGACAGCTAGCACAGATACGCAGTATTTT.

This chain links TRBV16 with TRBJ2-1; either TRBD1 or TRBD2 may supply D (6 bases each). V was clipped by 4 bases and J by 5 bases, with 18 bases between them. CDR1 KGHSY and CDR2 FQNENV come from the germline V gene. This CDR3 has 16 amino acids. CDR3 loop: CASSPQWAGTNNEQFF. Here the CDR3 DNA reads TGTGCCAGCAGCCCCCAGTGGGCGGGGACAAACAATGAGCAGTTCTTC.

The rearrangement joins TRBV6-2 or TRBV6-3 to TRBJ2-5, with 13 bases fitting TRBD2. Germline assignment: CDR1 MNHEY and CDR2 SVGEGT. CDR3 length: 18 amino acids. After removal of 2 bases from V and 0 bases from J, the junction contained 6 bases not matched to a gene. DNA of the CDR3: TGTGCCAGCAGTTACGCACTAGCGGGGGGGGATAACCAAGAGACCCAGTACTTC. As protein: CASSYALAGGDNQETQYF.

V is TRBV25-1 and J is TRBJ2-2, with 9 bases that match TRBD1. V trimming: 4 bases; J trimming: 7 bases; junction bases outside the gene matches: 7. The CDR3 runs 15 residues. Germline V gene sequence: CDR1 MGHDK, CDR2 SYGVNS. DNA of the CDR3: TGTGCCAGCAGTGCGGGACAGGGTTTGGACGGGGAGCTGTTTTTT. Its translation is CASSAGQGLDGELFF.

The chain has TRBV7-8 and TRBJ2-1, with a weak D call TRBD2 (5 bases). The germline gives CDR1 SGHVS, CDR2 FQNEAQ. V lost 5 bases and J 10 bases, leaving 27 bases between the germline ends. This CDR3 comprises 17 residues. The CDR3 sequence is CASSLIDLVEGSGEQFF. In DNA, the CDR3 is TGTGCCAGCAGCCTAATCGATCTGGTTGAGGGATCAGGAGAGCAGTTCTTC.

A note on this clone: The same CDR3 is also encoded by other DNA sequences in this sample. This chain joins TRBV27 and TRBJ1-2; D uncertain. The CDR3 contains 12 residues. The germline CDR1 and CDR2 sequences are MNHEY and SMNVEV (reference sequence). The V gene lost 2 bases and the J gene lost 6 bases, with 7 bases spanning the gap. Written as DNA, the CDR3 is TGTGCCAGCAGTTTAACTGGGGATGGCTACACCTTC. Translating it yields CASSLTGDGYTF.

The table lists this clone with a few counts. CDR3 sequence reads: CASSPTGEGGQYF. The DNA for the CDR3 is TGTGCCAGCAGTCCTACAGGGGAAGGAGGGCAGTACTTC. The genes are TRBV6-5 and TRBJ2-7; TRBD1 agrees at 7 bases. The V and J ends lost 5 bases and 9 bases, in that order; junction bases with no gene match: 10. Germline values: CDR1 MNHEY, CDR2 SVGAGI. This CDR3 has 13 residues.

The DNA for the CDR3 is TGTGCCAGCAGTTTATACGGACAGTATAATTCACCCCTCCACTTT. Translation: CASSLYGQYNSPLHF. The gene calls are TRBV28 and TRBJ1-6; D is perhaps TRBD1 (6 bases). V was trimmed by 1 base and J by 4 bases, leaving 8 bases between them. In germline, CDR1 is MDHEN, CDR2 SYDVKM. The CDR3 extends over 15 amino acids.

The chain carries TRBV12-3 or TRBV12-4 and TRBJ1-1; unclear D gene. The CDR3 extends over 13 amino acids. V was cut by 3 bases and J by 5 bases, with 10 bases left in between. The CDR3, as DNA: TGTGCCAGCAGTTTGCACAGACTGACTGAAGCTTTCTTT. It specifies CASSLHRLTEAFF.

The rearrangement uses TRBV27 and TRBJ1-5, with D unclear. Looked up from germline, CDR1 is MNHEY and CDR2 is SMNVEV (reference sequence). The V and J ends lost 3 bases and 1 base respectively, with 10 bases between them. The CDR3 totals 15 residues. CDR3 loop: CASSFGLGSNQPQHF. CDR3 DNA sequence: TGTGCCAGCAGTTTCGGGTTAGGGAGCAATCAGCCCCAGCATTTT.

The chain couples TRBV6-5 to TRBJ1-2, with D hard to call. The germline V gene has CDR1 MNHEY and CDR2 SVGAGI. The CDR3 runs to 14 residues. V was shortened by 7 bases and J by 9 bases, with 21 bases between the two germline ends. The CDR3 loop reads CASNIYPDEARYTF. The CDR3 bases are TGTGCCAGCAATATTTACCCGGACGAGGCGCGCTACACCTTC.

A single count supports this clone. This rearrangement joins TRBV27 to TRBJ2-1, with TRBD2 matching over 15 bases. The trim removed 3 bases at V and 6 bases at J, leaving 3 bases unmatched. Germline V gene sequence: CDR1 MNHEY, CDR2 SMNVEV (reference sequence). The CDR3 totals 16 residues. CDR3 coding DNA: TGTGCCAGCAGTTTCTGGACTAGCGGGAGGGGCAATGAGCAGTTCTTC. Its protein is CASSFWTSGRGNEQFF.

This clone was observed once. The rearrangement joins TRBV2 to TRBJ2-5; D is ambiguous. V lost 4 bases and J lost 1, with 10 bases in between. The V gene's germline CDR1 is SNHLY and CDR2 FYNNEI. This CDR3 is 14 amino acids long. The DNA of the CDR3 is TGTGCCAGCAGTGTAGGCAGCTTCCAAGAGACCCAGTACTTC. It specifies CASSVGSFQETQYF.